Listed below are T cell receptor beta chains from one sample, sequenced in a study of blood T cell repertoires in COVID-19. Method: immunoSEQ multiplex PCR; TCRdb's copy keeps in-frame clones and lacks some. There are about 270,000 clones in the sample; about 86% occur only once, and approximately 14% lies in the top ten. The material sequenced was peripheral blood. The receptors originated from a woman in her 70s with COVID-19, enrolled during active disease. Each CDR3 is given with its conserved first and last residue. The D gene is left open where the match is weak. The size field is filled for only some rows; it gives once, few, many or a size class.

V gene,J gene,D gene,clone size,CDR3 protein,CDR3 DNA
TRBV6-1,TRBJ1-4,-,-,CASSEQRIGPSLATNEKLFF,TGTGCCAGCAGTGAACAAAGGATAGGCCCTAGTTTAGCAACTAATGAAAAACTGTTTTTT
TRBV27,TRBJ2-2,TRBD2,-,CAGGTSGGNTGELFF,TGTGCCGGCGGGACTAGCGGGGGGAACACCGGGGAGCTGTTTTTT
TRBV20-1,TRBJ1-4,-,-,CSASYPGNEKLFF,TGCAGTGCTAGTTACCCAGGGAATGAAAAACTGTTTTTT
TRBV3-1/TRBV3-2,TRBJ2-2,-,-,CASSQDSLVGELFF,TGTGCCAGCAGCCAAGATAGTTTGGTGGGGGAGCTGTTTTTT
TRBV5-1,TRBJ1-1,TRBD1,once,CASKQGSVMNTEAFF,TGCGCCAGCAAACAGGGGAGCGTTATGAACACTGAAGCTTTCTTT
TRBV21-1,TRBJ1-1,-,-,CASSSRDRAPEAFF,TGTGCCAGCAGCAGCCGGGACAGGGCCCCTGAAGCTTTCTTT
TRBV3-1/TRBV3-2,TRBJ1-2,-,large,CASSQVAGPNYGYTF,TGTGCCAGCAGCCAAGTTGCAGGGCCTAACTATGGCTACACCTTC
TRBV3-1/TRBV3-2,TRBJ2-1,-,-,CASSQDSRNEQFF,TGTGCCAGCAGCCAAGATAGTCGCAATGAGCAGTTCTTC
TRBV29-1,TRBJ2-1,-,-,CSVEFDREQFF,TGCAGCGTAGAGTTCGACAGGGAGCAGTTCTTC
TRBV28,TRBJ1-5,TRBD1,-,CASSVDREYSNQPQHF,TGTGCCAGCAGTGTTGACAGGGAATATAGCAATCAGCCCCAGCATTTT
TRBV6-5,TRBJ2-7,TRBD1,-,CASSWGTGIYEQYF,TGTGCCAGCAGTTGGGGGACAGGGATCTACGAGCAGTACTTC
TRBV30,TRBJ2-1,-,-,CAWSVSGEQFF,TGTGCCTGGAGTGTAAGCGGTGAGCAGTTCTTC
TRBV2,TRBJ1-1,-,-,CASKSTGIVAFF,TGTGCCAGCAAGAGTACAGGGATTGTGGCTTTCTTT
TRBV11-2,TRBJ2-3,-,-,CASSLGPGSTDTQYF,TGTGCCAGCAGCTTAGGTCCAGGTAGCACAGATACGCAGTATTTT
TRBV4-1,TRBJ1-2,TRBD1,-,CASSLTGQNYGYTF,TGCGCCAGCAGTCTTACGGGACAGAACTATGGCTACACCTTC
TRBV5-8,TRBJ2-7,-,-,CASVPRGIPFYEQYF,TGTGCCAGCGTCCCTAGAGGGATCCCGTTCTACGAGCAGTACTTC
TRBV27,TRBJ1-2,TRBD1,-,CASSPGTGAFMGGYTF,TGTGCCAGCAGCCCCGGCACAGGGGCCTTTATGGGAGGCTACACCTTC
TRBV10-3,TRBJ1-5,-,few,CATYDTYSNQPQHF,TGTGCCACCTACGACACCTATAGCAATCAGCCCCAGCATTTT
TRBV6-5,TRBJ2-7,-,-,CASSYPEQGISYEQYF,TGTGCCAGCAGTTACCCTGAACAGGGAATCTCCTACGAGCAGTACTTC
TRBV7-3,TRBJ2-7,-,-,CASSPQGAGAFYEQYF,TGTGCCAGCAGCCCCCAGGGGGCGGGGGCCTTCTACGAGCAGTACTTC
TRBV18,TRBJ2-7,-,once,CASSPETITYEQYF,TGTGCCAGCTCACCTGAGACTATCACCTACGAGCAGTACTTC
TRBV28,TRBJ1-1,TRBD1,-,CASSVGQGGTSILMNTEAFF,TGTGCCAGCAGCGTCGGACAGGGCGGAACCTCCATCCTCATGAACACTGAAGCTTTCTTT
TRBV9,TRBJ2-3,-,once,CASSVQEADTQYF,TGTGCCAGCAGCGTCCAGGAGGCAGATACGCAGTATTTT
TRBV18,TRBJ1-3,-,-,CASSPPTRSGNTIYF,TGTGCCAGCTCACCACCGACACGCTCTGGAAACACCATATATTTT
TRBV27,TRBJ2-1,-,-,CATRFRTIYNEQFF,TGTGCCACCCGCTTCAGGACTATCTACAATGAGCAGTTCTTC
TRBV19,TRBJ2-2,-,once,CASRILWNTGELFF,TGTGCCAGTAGAATTCTCTGGAACACCGGGGAGCTGTTTTTT
TRBV18,TRBJ2-5,-,-,CASSPQTQETQYF,TGTGCCAGCTCACCACAGACTCAAGAGACCCAGTACTTC
TRBV2,TRBJ1-2,-,-,CASSPVPGLSGYTF,TGTGCCAGCAGTCCCGTCCCAGGGCTCAGTGGCTACACCTTC
TRBV19,TRBJ1-5,TRBD1,many,CASSRTGSQPQHF,TGTGCCAGTAGTCGGACAGGGTCGCAGCCCCAGCATTTT
TRBV7-2,TRBJ1-1,TRBD1,few,CASSRQNRGAEAFF,TGTGCCAGCAGCCGTCAAAACAGGGGGGCTGAAGCTTTCTTT
TRBV13,TRBJ2-7,-,-,CASSPLSGANYEQYF,TGTGCCAGCAGCCCCCTAAGTGGGGCGAACTACGAGCAGTACTTC
TRBV7-2,TRBJ1-2,TRBD1,-,CASSLGYRGELYGYTF,TGTGCCAGCAGCTTAGGGTACAGGGGGGAGCTTTATGGCTACACCTTC
TRBV4-2,TRBJ2-7,TRBD2,-,CASSLLAGGSYEQYF,TGTGCCAGCAGCCTTCTAGCGGGGGGGTCATACGAGCAGTACTTC
TRBV2,TRBJ1-4,TRBD1,-,CASSAGTGNEKLFF,TGTGCCAGCAGCGCCGGGACAGGGAATGAAAAACTGTTTTTT
TRBV2,TRBJ2-5,-,-,CASTPFGGAGETQYF,TGTGCCAGCACTCCCTTTGGGGGGGCCGGAGAGACCCAGTACTTC
TRBV2,TRBJ1-1,-,-,CASSENRNTEAFF,TGTGCCAGCAGTGAAAACAGGAACACTGAAGCTTTCTTT
TRBV15,TRBJ2-7,-,once,CATSRDLRGRRYEQYF,TGTGCCACCAGCAGAGATCTAAGAGGGCGGAGATACGAGCAGTACTTC
TRBV3-1/TRBV3-2,TRBJ1-2,TRBD1,-,CASSPGTARGYTF,TGTGCCAGCAGCCCCGGGACAGCTCGCGGCTACACCTTC
TRBV9,TRBJ2-1,TRBD2,-,CASSVGGGSDNEQFF,TGTGCCAGCAGCGTAGGCGGGGGGTCCGACAATGAGCAGTTCTTC
TRBV5-1,TRBJ1-6,TRBD1,-,CASSPTGTYNSPLHF,TGCGCCAGCAGCCCGACAGGGACTTATAATTCACCCCTCCACTTT
TRBV5-1,TRBJ2-1,-,-,CASSLGGGIEQFF,TGCGCCAGCAGCTTGGGCGGGGGCATTGAGCAGTTCTTC
TRBV7-9,TRBJ1-1,-,few,CASSPGPVAAEAFF,TGTGCCAGCAGCCCAGGGCCGGTAGCGGCTGAAGCTTTCTTT
TRBV3-1/TRBV3-2,TRBJ2-3,TRBD1,-,CASSRRQGPGGTDTQYF,TGTGCCAGCAGCCGGCGACAGGGGCCGGGGGGCACAGATACGCAGTATTTT
TRBV2,TRBJ2-2,-,-,CASSGQSLNTGELFF,TGTGCCAGCAGTGGGCAGTCCCTGAACACCGGGGAGCTGTTTTTT
TRBV6-4,TRBJ2-3,TRBD2,-,CASSVDSGGTDTQYF,TGTGCCAGCAGTGTGGATAGCGGGGGCACAGATACGCAGTATTTT
TRBV2,TRBJ2-7,TRBD2,-,CASRSGGYEQHF,TGTGCCAGCAGGAGCGGGGGCTACGAGCAGCACTTC